Sequencing of this T cell receptor beta chain was carried out in a study of shared clonotypes between healthy human individuals. CD45RO-negative, CCR7-selected cells formed the naive CD8 fraction, which excluded terminally differentiated effector memory CD45RA+ cells. Study results and limitations: Among donors, clonotype sharing was expected to be affected by sequencing depth.

TCRdb keeps only in-frame clones here, not all; method: immunoSEQ multiplex PCR. This table has 1.5 million to 2.5 million clones, approximately 94% appearing once. CDR1 is SGHRS, CDR2 YFSETQ, per germline. The CDR3 loop spans 16 amino acids. V lost 0 bases, J lost 7 bases, and 7 bases stayed unmatched. For this clone: Its antigen remains unknown.

The receptor comes from a man between 18 and 29 years old in good health. This rearrangement joins TRBV5-1 to TRBJ2-1, with 10 bases matching TRBD1. Sequences were obtained from naive CD8+ T cells sorted from blood. The CDR3 sequence: CASSLATGGIRNEQFF. DNA of the CDR3: TGCGCCAGCAGCTTGGCGACAGGGGGCATTAGGAATGAGCAGTTCTTC.